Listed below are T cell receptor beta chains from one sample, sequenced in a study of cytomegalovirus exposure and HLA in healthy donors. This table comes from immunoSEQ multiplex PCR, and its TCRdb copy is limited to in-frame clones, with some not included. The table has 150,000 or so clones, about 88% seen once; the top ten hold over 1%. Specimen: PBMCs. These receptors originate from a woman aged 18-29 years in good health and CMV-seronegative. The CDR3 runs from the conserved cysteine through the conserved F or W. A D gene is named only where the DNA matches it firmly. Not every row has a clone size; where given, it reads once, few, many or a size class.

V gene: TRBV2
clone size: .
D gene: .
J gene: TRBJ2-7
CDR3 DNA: TGTGCCAGCAAGACAGAGGCCTACGAGCAGTACTTC
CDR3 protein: CASKTEAYEQYF

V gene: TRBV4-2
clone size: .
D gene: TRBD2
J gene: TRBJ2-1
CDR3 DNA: TGTGCCAGCAGCCAATCCGGGACTAGCGGGGGGTGGCCCTACAATGAGCAGTTCTTC
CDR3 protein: CASSQSGTSGGWPYNEQFF

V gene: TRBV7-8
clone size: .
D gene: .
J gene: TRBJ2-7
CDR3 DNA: TGTGCCAGCAGGTCGGAGTCGGCCTACGAGCAGTACTTC
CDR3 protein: CASRSESAYEQYF

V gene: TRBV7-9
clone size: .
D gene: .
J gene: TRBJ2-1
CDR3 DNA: TGTGCCAGCAGCTCTATGGGACTGGACGGAACATATGAGCAGTTCTTC
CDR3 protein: CASSSMGLDGTYEQFF

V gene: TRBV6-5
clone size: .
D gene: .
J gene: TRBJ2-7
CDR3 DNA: TGTGCCAGCAGTTACTGGGGGACGGGGGACTACGAGCAGTACTTC
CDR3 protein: CASSYWGTGDYEQYF

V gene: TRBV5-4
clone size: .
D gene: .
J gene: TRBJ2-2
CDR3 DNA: TGTGCCAGCAGCTTAAACAGGGGACTGAACACCGGGGAGCTGTTTTTT
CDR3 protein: CASSLNRGLNTGELFF

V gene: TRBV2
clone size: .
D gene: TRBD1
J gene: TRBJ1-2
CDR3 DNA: TGTGCCAGCACCCCCGGGACAGGGGGCGTCTACACCTTC
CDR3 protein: CASTPGTGGVYTF

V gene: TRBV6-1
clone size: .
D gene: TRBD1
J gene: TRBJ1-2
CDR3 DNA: TGTGCCAGCAGTGAAGCGGGGGACAGGGGGCCTCGAGCTCGCCTTTTCTATGGCTACACCTTC
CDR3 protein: CASSEAGDRGPRARLFYGYTF

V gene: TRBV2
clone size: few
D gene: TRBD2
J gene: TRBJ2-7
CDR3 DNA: TGTGCCAGCAGTGGGGAGGGCGACGAGCAGTACTTC
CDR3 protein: CASSGEGDEQYF

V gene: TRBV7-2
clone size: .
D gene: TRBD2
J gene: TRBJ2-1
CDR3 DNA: TGTGCCAGCAGCTCCACTAGCGGGGATCGCAATGAGCAGTTCTTC
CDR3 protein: CASSSTSGDRNEQFF